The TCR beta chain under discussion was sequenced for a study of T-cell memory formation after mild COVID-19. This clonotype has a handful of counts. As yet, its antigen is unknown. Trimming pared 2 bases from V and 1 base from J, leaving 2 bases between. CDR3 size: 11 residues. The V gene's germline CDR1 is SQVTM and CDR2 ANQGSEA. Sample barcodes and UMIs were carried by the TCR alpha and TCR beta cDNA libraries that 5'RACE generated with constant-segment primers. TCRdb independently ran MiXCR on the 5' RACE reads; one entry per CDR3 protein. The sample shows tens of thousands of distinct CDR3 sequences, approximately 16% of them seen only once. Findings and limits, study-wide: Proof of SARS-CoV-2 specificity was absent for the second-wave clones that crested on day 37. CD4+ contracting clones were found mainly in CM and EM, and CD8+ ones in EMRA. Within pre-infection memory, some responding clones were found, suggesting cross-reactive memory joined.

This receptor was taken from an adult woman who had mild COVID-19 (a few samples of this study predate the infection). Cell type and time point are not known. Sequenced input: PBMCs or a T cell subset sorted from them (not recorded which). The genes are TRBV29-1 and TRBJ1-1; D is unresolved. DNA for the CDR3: TGCAGCGTTGAATGGAACACTGAAGCTTTCTTT. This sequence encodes CSVEWNTEAFF.